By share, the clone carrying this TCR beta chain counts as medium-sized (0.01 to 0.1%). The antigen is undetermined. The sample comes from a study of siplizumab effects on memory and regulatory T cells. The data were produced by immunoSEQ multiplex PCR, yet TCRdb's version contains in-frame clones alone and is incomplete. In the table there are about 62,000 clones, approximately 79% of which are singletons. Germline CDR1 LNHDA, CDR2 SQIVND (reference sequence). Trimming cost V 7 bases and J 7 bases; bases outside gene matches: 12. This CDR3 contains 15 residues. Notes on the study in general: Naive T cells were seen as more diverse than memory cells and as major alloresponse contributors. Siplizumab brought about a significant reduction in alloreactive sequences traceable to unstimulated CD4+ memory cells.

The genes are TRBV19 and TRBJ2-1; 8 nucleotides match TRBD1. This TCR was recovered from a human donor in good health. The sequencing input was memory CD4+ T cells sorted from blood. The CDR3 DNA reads TGTGCCAGTACCAGGACAGGGAGCGGCGGAAATGAGCAGTTCTTC. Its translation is CASTRTGSGGNEQFF.